This TCR beta chain derives from a study of blood T cell repertoires in COVID-19. This CDR3 has 14 amino acids. With V trimmed by 6 bases and J by 2 bases, 8 bases remained unmatched. Looked up from germline, CDR1 is SGHRS and CDR2 is YFSETQ. Participants spanned ages about 18 to 90 years and resided in around 25 US areas. Clones were read by immunoSEQ multiplex PCR, and TCRdb kept only the in-frame ones, dropping some. Of roughly 320,000 clones listed, approximately 84% are singletons. Sequencing was performed on PBMCs or T cells enriched from blood (not recorded which). The chain uses TRBV5-1 and TRBJ2-7; TRBD1 aligns across 7 bases. This clonotype was sampled from a man aged 25-45 years who had recovered from COVID-19. The CDR3: CASTETGSAYEQYF. The DNA of the CDR3 is TGCGCCAGCACCGAGACAGGGAGTGCCTACGAGCAGTACTTC.